What follows are 30 T cell receptor beta chains derived from one specimen sequenced in a study of T cell repertoires in cytomegalovirus infection. These receptors have no identified antigens. TCRdb used MiXCR to reprocess the reads, holding one entry per CDR3 protein. The table shows roughly 80,000 distinct CDR3 sequences, with roughly 25% occurring only once. The sequences come from CD8+ T cells from cultured PBMCs, collected from culture after CMV antigen stimulation. These receptor sequences come from a human donor in good health (CMV status not recorded). Some clones in this sample may be carry-over from other donors' samples.

The chain links TRBV12-3 or TRBV12-4 to TRBJ2-7; the match to TRBD2 covers 10 bases. The length of the CDR3 is 14 residues. V lost 2 bases to trimming and J lost 2 bases; unmatched junction nucleotides: 0. CDR3 sequence: CASSLLAGAYEQYF. CDR3 DNA sequence: TGTGCCAGCAGTTTACTAGCGGGAGCCTACGAGCAGTACTTC.

The chain couples TRBV10-2 to TRBJ2-5; 8 nucleotides align to TRBD2. With V trimmed by 4 bases and J by 5 bases, 9 bases remained unmatched. Germline V gene sequence: CDR1 WSHSY, CDR2 SAAADI. The CDR3 covers 15 residues. CDR3 nucleotides: TGCGCCAGCAGTGTTAGCGGGATGGGAACGGAGACCCAGTACTTC. It translates to CASSVSGMGTETQYF.

This clonotype was found many times. The rearrangement joins TRBV7-9 to TRBJ2-3; D is perhaps TRBD2 (6 bases). V lost 7 bases, J lost 4 bases, and 15 bases lay in between. CDR3 length: 14 amino acids. The germline gives CDR1 SEHNR, CDR2 FQNEAQ (reference sequence). The CDR3 spells CASTPGGGPDTQYF. For the CDR3, the DNA is TGTGCCAGCACCCCCGGGGGAGGCCCAGATACGCAGTATTTT.

The chain employs TRBV20-1 and TRBJ2-5, with D tentatively TRBD1 or TRBD2 (6 bases each). Trimming pared 0 bases from V and 2 bases from J, leaving 16 bases between. Germline V gene sequence: CDR1 DFQATT, CDR2 SNEGSKA (reference sequence). The CDR3 sequence is 16 residues long. The CDR3, as DNA: TGCAGTGCTAGAGATGTGGGGGGCAGGGATCAAGAGACCCAGTACTTC. Amino acids: CSARDVGGRDQETQYF.

The chain combines TRBV27 with TRBJ2-1; a possible D gene is TRBD2 (6 bases). CDR1 is MNHEY, CDR2 SMNVEV, per germline (reference sequence). The CDR3 has 15 residues. V gave up 4 bases and J gave up 4 bases, with 14 bases separating them. The CDR3 here is CASSSTGVLYNEQFF. CDR3 coding DNA: TGTGCCAGCAGTTCTACGGGAGTCTTGTACAATGAGCAGTTCTTC.

About this clonotype: Compared with germline, one end of the junction differs, possibly owing to a read error. This chain connects TRBV28 to TRBJ2-1; 8 bases fit TRBD1. The CDR3 loop spans 15 amino acids. Per germline, CDR1 MDHEN and CDR2 SYDVKM. This chain's CDR3 is CTSSPRTGQRSEQFF. The CDR3 DNA reads as TGTACCAGCAGTCCGCGGACAGGGCAAAGGAGTGAGCAGTTCTTC.

This chain connects TRBV6-2 or TRBV6-3 to TRBJ2-5; TRBD2 matches 8 bases. CDR1 MNHEY and CDR2 SVGEGT come from the germline V gene. The CDR3 has 17 amino acids. Trimming removed 0 bases from V and 0 bases from J; junction bases left unmatched: 6. This CDR3 reads CASSYSAGGGYQETQYF. DNA for the CDR3: TGTGCCAGCAGTTACTCAGCAGGCGGGGGGTACCAAGAGACCCAGTACTTC.

This clonotype was seen many times. This chain uses TRBV7-9 with TRBJ1-1, with unresolved D. The CDR3 sequence is 15 residues long. V lost 0 bases to trimming and J lost 0 bases, with 8 bases between them. The germline CDR1 and CDR2 sequences are SEHNR and FQNEAQ (reference sequence). CDR3 sequence reads: CASSLAPAMNTEAFF. CDR3 nucleotides: TGTGCCAGCAGCTTAGCGCCCGCTATGAACACTGAAGCTTTCTTT.

This chain links TRBV7-8 with TRBJ2-2, with 9 bases fitting TRBD1. The length of the CDR3 is 16 residues. V lost 4 bases and J lost 7; bases outside the gene matches: 10. Per the germline V gene, CDR1 is SGHVS and CDR2 is FQNEAQ. The chain's CDR3 is CASSSGSGQGGGELFF. The CDR3 region has the DNA TGTGCCAGCAGCTCAGGATCGGGACAGGGAGGCGGGGAGCTGTTTTTT.

In this sample, this clonotype turned up once. The rearrangement joins TRBV9 to TRBJ2-7; weak D call: TRBD2 (7 bases). The CDR3 totals 15 residues. Trimming took off 4 bases at V and 2 bases at J, with 16 bases between the two ends. In germline, CDR1 is SGDLS, CDR2 YYNGEE. The DNA of the CDR3 is TGTGCCAGCAGCCCAACTGGGGGGGCGGCCTACGAGCAGTACTTC. Translating it yields CASSPTGGAAYEQYF.

This clonotype was counted only a few times. This chain links TRBV19 with TRBJ1-4, with D perhaps TRBD1 (5 bases). CDR3 length: 16 amino acids. The germline CDR1 and CDR2 sequences are LNHDA and SQIVND (reference sequence). V gave up 5 bases and J gave up 0 bases, with 13 bases separating them. The CDR3 reads CASSPGRSTTNEKLFF. The CDR3 coding sequence is TGTGCCAGTAGTCCGGGACGGAGTACAACTAATGAAAAACTGTTTTTT.

This clonotype was seen ten or more times. The CDR3 here is CASSPAGLPGTDTQYF. In DNA form, the CDR3 reads TGTGCCAGCAGTCCGGCGGGACTACCAGGGACAGATACGCAGTATTTT. The rearrangement uses TRBV12-3 or TRBV12-4 and TRBJ2-3; 7 bases map to TRBD2. The CDR3 extends over 16 amino acids. With 5 bases clipped from V and 3 bases from J, the junction kept 11 bases outside the gene matches.

The count of this clonotype is one. Without the conserved terminal phenylalanine or tryptophan, this CDR3 likely stems from a read error. The rearrangement uses TRBV29-1 and TRBJ2-6; D might be TRBD2 (6 bases). Germline V gene sequence: CDR1 SQVTM, CDR2 ANQGSEA. The CDR3 sequence is 15 residues long. CDR3 in DNA: TGCAGCGCAAGGACTGGGGACTCTAGGGCCAACGTCCTGACTTCC. This encodes CSARTGDSRANVLTS.

This clonotype was found a few times. This chain connects TRBV29-1 to TRBJ1-5, with D perhaps TRBD1 (5 bases). Germline V CDR1 and CDR2: SQVTM, ANQGSEA. Trimming pared 5 bases from V and 7 bases from J, leaving 18 bases between. This CDR3 region has 14 residues. The CDR3 sequence: CSVLITGGGQPQHF. DNA of the CDR3: TGCAGCGTTCTTATAACAGGAGGAGGGCAGCCCCAGCATTTT.

This clonotype was observed a few times. The chain recombines TRBV6-2 or TRBV6-3 with TRBJ2-1, with TRBD2 matching 8 bases. Germline V gene sequence: CDR1 MNHEY, CDR2 SVGEGT. V shed 6 bases, J shed 8 bases, and the junction held 18 bases outside the gene matches. CDR3 size: 17 residues. CDR3 sequence: CASSRLSGGSAKDEQFF. CDR3 sequence (DNA): TGTGCCAGCAGCCGGTTAAGCGGGGGTTCCGCTAAAGATGAGCAGTTCTTC.

As regards this clonotype: It may be a read error: a sequence one base away is much more abundant. The chain employs TRBV27 and TRBJ2-7; D might be TRBD1 (5 bases). V shed 3 bases and J shed 0 bases, with 6 bases lying between them. Germline V gene sequence: CDR1 MNHEY, CDR2 SMNVEV (reference sequence). The CDR3 is made up of 13 amino acids. CDR3 protein: CASSFGASYEQYF. The CDR3 nucleotides read TGTGCCAGCAGTTTTGGGGCCTCCTACGAGCAGTACTTC.

This sequence joins TRBV20-1 and TRBJ1-4; D remains ambiguous. This CDR3 comprises 13 residues. Germline V gene lookup returns CDR1 DFQATT and CDR2 SNEGSKA (reference sequence). V was clipped by 0 bases and J by 15 bases, with 17 bases between them. CDR3 DNA: TGCAGTGCTAGAGATCTGGCAGCCCCAGAGGTGTTTTTT. Translated, it gives CSARDLAAPEVFF.

The chain uses TRBV2 and TRBJ1-2; 8 nucleotides match TRBD1. Germline values: CDR1 SNHLY, CDR2 FYNNEI. Germline trimming cut 6 bases from V and 4 bases from J; bases unmatched to any gene: 7. This CDR3 is built from 14 residues. CDR3 residues: CASSEGQVTYGYTF. DNA for the CDR3: TGTGCCAGCAGCGAGGGACAGGTAACCTATGGCTACACCTTC.

This clonotype was picked up a small number of times. The chain links TRBV12-3 or TRBV12-4 to TRBJ1-4; D is perhaps TRBD1 (6 bases). Trimming stripped 7 bases from V and 6 bases from J, with 12 bases between. The CDR3 has 13 amino acids. CDR3 sequence reads: CASNRVRDEKLFF. In DNA, the CDR3 is TGTGCCAGCAACAGGGTGAGGGATGAAAAACTGTTTTTT.

V usage is TRBV2 and J usage is TRBJ2-1; D unclear. This CDR3 is 13 amino acids long. Trimming cost V 8 bases and J 6 bases, with 14 bases left between them. Germline CDR1 reads SNHLY; CDR2 reads FYNNEI. DNA for the CDR3: TGTGCCAGCCCCCAGAGTTTCACCAATGAGCAGTTCTTC. This codes for CASPQSFTNEQFF.

The J gene is TRBJ2-3, the V gene TRBV24-1; tentatively, D is TRBD2 (5 bases). V lost 9 bases and J 4 bases, leaving 13 bases between the germline ends. This CDR3 region has 13 residues. Germline V lookup: CDR1 KGHDR, CDR2 SFDVKD. CDR3 amino acids: CATAQTGADTQYF. The DNA of the CDR3 is TGTGCCACCGCCCAGACCGGGGCAGATACGCAGTATTTT.

This clonotype appeared many times. The rearrangement joins TRBV12-3 or TRBV12-4 to TRBJ2-7; 9 nucleotides match TRBD1. The J segment lost 5 bases and the V segment lost 6 bases, leaving 11 bases of the junction unmatched. The CDR3 has 15 residues. The CDR3 loop is CASSQGTGIMDEQYF. DNA for the CDR3: TGTGCCAGCAGCCAGGGGACAGGGATCATGGACGAGCAGTACTTC.

A few counts support this clonotype. The chain carries TRBV9 and TRBJ1-5, with D tentatively TRBD1 (5 bases). Deletions cut 7 bases from V and 8 bases from J, with 16 bases between. Germline loops: CDR1 SGDLS, CDR2 YYNGEE. This CDR3 comprises 13 residues. The CDR3 is CASSKGNLEPQHF. The CDR3 DNA is TGTGCCAGCTCGAAGGGGAACCTTGAGCCCCAGCATTTT.

The V gene is TRBV4-3, the J gene TRBJ2-3; 9 bases fit TRBD2. There are 20 residues in the CDR3. Trimming took 0 bases from V and 2 from J; bases not matched to a gene: 15. Germline CDR1 and CDR2: LGHNA and YSLEER. CDR3: CASSQDSPLGSGGFTDTQYF. The CDR3 DNA sequence: TGCGCCAGCAGCCAAGATAGCCCCCTCGGTAGCGGGGGTTTCACAGATACGCAGTATTTT.

This clonotype was recorded many times. V gene TRBV2 combines with J gene TRBJ2-1; 8 nucleotides match TRBD2. Trimming cost V 6 bases and J 10 bases; bases outside gene matches: 8. The germline gives CDR1 SNHLY, CDR2 FYNNEI. This CDR3 contains 13 residues. CDR3 in DNA: TGTGCCAGCAGGTCTAGCGGGTCCCCGGAGCAGTTCTTC. Encoded protein: CASRSSGSPEQFF.

In its sample, this clonotype was seen many times. V gene TRBV12-3 or TRBV12-4 combines with J gene TRBJ2-2; TRBD2 matches 10 bases. V was clipped by 7 bases and J by 6 bases; unmatched bases: 8. The CDR3 consists of 15 residues. The CDR3 DNA reads as TGTGCCAGCAAACGGACTAGCGGTAACTCCGGGGAGCTGTTTTTT. Protein sequence: CASKRTSGNSGELFF.

This clonotype occurred a few times. The chain joins TRBV2 to TRBJ2-3; 11 bases agree with TRBD2. CDR3 size: 17 residues. After removal of 3 bases from V and 1 base from J, the junction contained 6 bases not matched to a gene. From germline, CDR1 is SNHLY and CDR2 FYNNEI. CDR3 amino acids: CASSEVTSGVGTDTQYF. Here the CDR3 DNA reads TGTGCCAGCAGTGAGGTGACTAGCGGGGTAGGCACAGATACGCAGTATTTT.

The chain uses TRBV15 and TRBJ2-2; TRBD1 agrees at 7 bases. The CDR3 has 17 residues. J lost 4 bases, V lost 3 bases, and 11 bases had no gene match. Germline CDR1 LNHNV, CDR2 YYDKDF (reference sequence). The CDR3 DNA sequence: TGTGCCACCAGCAGGTCAGCAGACAGGGTCGTCACCGGGGAGCTGTTTTTT. It translates to CATSRSADRVVTGELFF.

This sequence joins TRBV4-3 and TRBJ2-5, with 9 nucleotides matching TRBD2. J lost 4 bases, V lost 0 bases, and 3 bases had no gene match. Germline V gene lookup returns CDR1 LGHNA and CDR2 YSLEER. This CDR3 is built from 15 residues. DNA for the CDR3: TGCGCCAGCAGCCAAGATCTTAGCGGGGGAGAGACCCAGTACTTC. This encodes CASSQDLSGGETQYF.

There are many counts of this clonotype. CDR3 bases: TGTGCCAGCCTGGAGGGACACAGGAACGGGGAGCTGTTTTTT. Translating gives CASLEGHRNGELFF. The chain joins TRBV2 to TRBJ2-2; the D gene could be TRBD1 or TRBD2 (6 bases each). The CDR3 covers 14 residues. V was trimmed by 8 bases and J by 7 bases, leaving 17 bases between them. Germline V gene sequence: CDR1 SNHLY, CDR2 FYNNEI.